These T cell receptor beta chains were read from a single sample in a study of blood T cell repertoires in COVID-19. TCRdb's copy holds only in-frame clones and misses some; the assay was immunoSEQ multiplex PCR. This table has some 300,000 clones, 75% to 90% appearing once. The source material was PBMCs or T cells enriched from blood (not recorded which). These receptors came from a middle-aged woman who had recovered from COVID-19. CDR3s include the opening cysteine and the closing phenylalanine or tryptophan. D genes are given only for firm matches. Clone size, where shown, is once, few, many, or a class for clones that have expanded.

TRBV27	NA	NA	15	TRBJ2-2	TGTGCCAGCAGTTCCCGGGGAGGGAACACCGGGGAGCTGTTTTTT	CASSSRGGNTGELFF
TRBV2	NA	NA	11	TRBJ2-1	TGTGCCAGCAGTGGGACAGATGAGCAGTTCTTC	CASSGTDEQFF
TRBV5-1	NA	TRBD1	14	TRBJ2-7	TGCGCCAGCAGCTTCGAACGGGACAGCTACGAGCAGTACTTC	CASSFERDSYEQYF
TRBV6-5	NA	TRBD1	16	TRBJ1-2	TGTGCCAGCAGTTACTCAGCCTCAGGGACAGTCGATGGCTACACCTTC	CASSYSASGTVDGYTF
TRBV7-9	NA	TRBD1	14	TRBJ1-2	TGTGCCAGCAGCTTCTCGGGACAGGGCTATGGCTACACCTTC	CASSFSGQGYGYTF
TRBV6-5	NA	NA	15	TRBJ2-3	TGTGCCAGCAGTTACTTCCAGGGTCTGAGGCATACGCAGTATTTT	CASSYFQGLRHTQYF
TRBV7-2	once	TRBD2	14	TRBJ2-5	TGTGCCAGCAGCCCCGGTCTAGAGCGGGAGGTGAAGTACTTC	CASSPGLEREVKYF
TRBV4-1	NA	NA	15	TRBJ1-1	TGCGCCAGCAGCCAAGAAATGGCGGGGTTAAGAGAAGCTTTCTTT	CASSQEMAGLREAFF
TRBV7-2	NA	NA	14	TRBJ1-5	TGTGCCAGCAGCCCGCGTCATAGCAATCAGCCCCAGCATTTT	CASSPRHSNQPQHF
TRBV5-1	once	TRBD1	16	TRBJ1-1	TGCGCCAGCAGCTTGGGGGGACAGCTCCTTAACACTGAAGCTTTCTTT	CASSLGGQLLNTEAFF
TRBV10-1	NA	TRBD2	17	TRBJ2-7	TGCGCCAGCCTCGGGCGAGCGGGGGCTAACCTCTCCTACGAGCAGTACTTC	CASLGRAGANLSYEQYF
TRBV29-1	NA	TRBD1	13	TRBJ1-2	TGCAGCGTGCAGAGACAGGGGATCTATGGCTACACCTTC	CSVQRQGIYGYTF
TRBV4-2	once	TRBD1	16	TRBJ1-2	TGTGCCAGCAGCCGGGGGGACAGGGGAAATAATCATGGCTACACCTTC	CASSRGDRGNNHGYTF
TRBV5-1	NA	NA	13	TRBJ1-4	TGCGCCAGCAAACCGGGGATCGATGAAAAACTGTTTTTT	CASKPGIDEKLFF
TRBV11-2	NA	NA	16	TRBJ1-2	TGTGCCAGCAGCGCCTTTCGTACGGGGGGGATCTATGGCTACACCTTC	CASSAFRTGGIYGYTF
TRBV2	NA	TRBD2	15	TRBJ2-1	TGTGCCAGCAGTGAGAGACTAGCGGGTAACAATGAGCAGTTCTTC	CASSERLAGNNEQFF
TRBV3-1/TRBV3-2	once	TRBD2	14	TRBJ2-7	TGTGCCAGCAGGGGGACTAGCGGGATAGACGAGCAGTACTTC	CASRGTSGIDEQYF
TRBV5-4	NA	NA	17	TRBJ1-1	TGTGCCAGCAGCCCCCCGGCGGCGAGCCCGGGGAACACTGAAGCTTTCTTT	CASSPPAASPGNTEAFF
TRBV6-1	NA	NA	17	TRBJ1-6	TGTGCCAGCAGTGAAGCTGTGGGGGCGTACGGTAATTCACCCCTCCACTTT	CASSEAVGAYGNSPLHF
TRBV7-3	NA	NA	13	TRBJ2-7	TGTGCCAGCAGCCCAAGACAGGCCAACGAGCAGTACTTC	CASSPRQANEQYF
TRBV5-1	NA	TRBD1	16	TRBJ1-1	TGCGCCAGCAGCTTCGACAGGGGGCAGGTGAACACTGAAGCTTTCTTT	CASSFDRGQVNTEAFF
TRBV11-1	NA	NA	16	TRBJ2-2	TGTGCCAGCAGCTTAGTGGCAGGATTTAGCACCGGGGAGCTGTTTTTT	CASSLVAGFSTGELFF
TRBV7-9	NA	NA	15	TRBJ1-2	TGTGCCAGCAGCCCTGGGACAACCAGTGGGTCTGGCTACACCTTC	CASSPGTTSGSGYTF
TRBV12-5	NA	NA	17	TRBJ1-5	TGTGCTAGTGGTTTGGTACGACTGAGGGATAGCAATCAGCCCCAGCATTTT	CASGLVRLRDSNQPQHF
TRBV2	NA	NA	14	TRBJ2-1	TGTGCCACCAAGGCAGGGGCGGCCTACAATGAGCAGTTCTTC	CATKAGAAYNEQFF
TRBV10-3	once	NA	15	TRBJ1-2	TGTGCCATCAGTGAGGAGGGGAGGATAGACTATGGCTACACCTTC	CAISEEGRIDYGYTF
TRBV29-1	NA	NA	14	TRBJ1-4	TGCAGCGTTCTTGGGGAGCCTCTTAATGAAAAACTGTTTTTT	CSVLGEPLNEKLFF
TRBV6-5	NA	TRBD1	15	TRBJ1-2	TGTGCCAGCAGTTACACTCCCAGGGGGCGATTTAGCTACACCTTC	CASSYTPRGRFSYTF
TRBV27	once	TRBD1	14	TRBJ1-4	TGTGCCAGCAGTGATGACAGGGGGGGTGAAAAACTGTTTTTT	CASSDDRGGEKLFF
TRBV14	NA	TRBD2	18	TRBJ2-3	TGTGCCAGCAGCCAAGGACTAGCGGGGGGCCGGAGCACAGATACGCAGTATTTT	CASSQGLAGGRSTDTQYF
TRBV7-2	NA	NA	14	TRBJ1-1	TGTGCCAGCAGCTTAATGGGGGCGCCCACTGAAGCTTTCTTT	CASSLMGAPTEAFF
TRBV5-4	NA	NA	16	TRBJ1-4	TGTGCCAGCAGCCCGGGAGGGGCAGAGCATAATGAAAAACTGTTTTTT	CASSPGGAEHNEKLFF
TRBV20-1	once	TRBD1	14	TRBJ1-2	TGCAGTGCTAGTGAGTGGACAGGGGGCTATGGCTACACCTTC	CSASEWTGGYGYTF
TRBV6-4	NA	TRBD1	15	TRBJ1-2	TGTGCCAGCAGTGATCAAGGGACAGGGAACTATGGCTACACCTTC	CASSDQGTGNYGYTF
TRBV28	NA	TRBD1	12	TRBJ2-7	TGTGCCAGCAGTCCAAGGGACAGCTGGCAGTACTTC	CASSPRDSWQYF
TRBV6-7	NA	NA	14	TRBJ1-2	TGTGCCGGGGGGAGTACTGCCGTTAACTATGGCTACACCTTC	CAGGSTAVNYGYTF
TRBV18	NA	NA	14	TRBJ1-1	TGTGCCAGCTCACCCACGGGGGGGGACACTGAAGCTTTCTTT	CASSPTGGDTEAFF
TRBV19	NA	NA	13	TRBJ2-2	TGTGGGGCCGCGGACACGAACACCGGGGAGCTGTTTTTT	CGAADTNTGELFF
TRBV25-1	NA	NA	12	TRBJ2-3	TGTGCCAGCAGTGTAATCGGAGATACGCAGTATTTT	CASSVIGDTQYF
TRBV5-1	NA	TRBD1	16	TRBJ1-4	TGCGCCAGCGGGCAAAATCCACAGGGGATAGGTGAAAAACTGTTTTTT	CASGQNPQGIGEKLFF